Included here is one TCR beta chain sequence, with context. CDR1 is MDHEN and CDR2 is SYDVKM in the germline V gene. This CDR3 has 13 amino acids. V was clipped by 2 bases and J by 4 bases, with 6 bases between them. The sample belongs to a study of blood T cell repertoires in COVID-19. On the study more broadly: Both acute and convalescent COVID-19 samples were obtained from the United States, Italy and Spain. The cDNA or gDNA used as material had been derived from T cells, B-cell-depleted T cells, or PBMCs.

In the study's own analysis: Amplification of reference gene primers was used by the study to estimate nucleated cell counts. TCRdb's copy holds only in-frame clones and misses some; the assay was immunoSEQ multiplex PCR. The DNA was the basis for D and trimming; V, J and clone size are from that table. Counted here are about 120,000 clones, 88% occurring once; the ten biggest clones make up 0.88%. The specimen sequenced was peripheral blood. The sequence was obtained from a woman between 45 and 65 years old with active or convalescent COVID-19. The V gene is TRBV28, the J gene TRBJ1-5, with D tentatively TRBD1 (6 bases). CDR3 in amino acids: CASSLGQNQPQHF. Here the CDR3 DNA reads TGTGCCAGCAGTTTAGGACAGAATCAGCCCCAGCATTTT. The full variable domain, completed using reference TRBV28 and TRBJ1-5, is DVKVTQSSRYLVKRTGEKVFLECVQDMDHENMFWYRQDPGLGLRLIYFSYDVKMKEKGDIPEGYSVSREKKERFSLILESASTNQTSMYLCASSLGQNQPQHFGDGTRLSIL.